This is a list of T cell receptor beta chains from one sample in a study of cytotoxic CD8 clonotypes in ibrutinib-treated CLL. The table came from immunoSEQ multiplex PCR; TCRdb's copy has only in-frame clones and leaves some out. The sample contains around 92,000 clones, 70% to 80% of which appear only once. The specimen comprised PBMCs, sampled after 24 months of ibrutinib treatment. Source of these receptors: a human donor with chronic lymphocytic leukemia. Each CDR3 is given with its conserved first and last residue. Fields, in order: clone size, J gene, CDR3 length, V gene, D gene, CDR3 DNA, CDR3 protein. D genes are given only for firm matches. Where a row states a size, it is once, few, many or the class of an expanded clone; other rows omit it.

clone size: .; J gene: TRBJ2-1; CDR3 length: 15; V gene: TRBV11-3; D gene: .; CDR3 DNA: TGTGCCAGCAGCTTAGGAGCGGGCTCCTACAATGAGCAGTTCTTC; CDR3 protein: CASSLGAGSYNEQFF
clone size: .; J gene: TRBJ1-6; CDR3 length: 14; V gene: TRBV7-3; D gene: .; CDR3 DNA: TGTGCCAGCAGTATAGGGGGTAGTAATTCACCCCTCCACTTT; CDR3 protein: CASSIGGSNSPLHF
clone size: .; J gene: TRBJ1-1; CDR3 length: 20; V gene: TRBV7-2; D gene: .; CDR3 DNA: TGTGCCAGCAGCTTAGCGGGACGGACGGTCCGACCCTACGCGAACACTGAAGCTTTCTTT; CDR3 protein: CASSLAGRTVRPYANTEAFF
clone size: .; J gene: TRBJ2-5; CDR3 length: 15; V gene: TRBV7-9; D gene: .; CDR3 DNA: TGTGCCAGCAGTGCGGAGCGGGCGCGCTGGGGGACCCAGTACTTC; CDR3 protein: CASSAERARWGTQYF
clone size: .; J gene: TRBJ2-1; CDR3 length: 17; V gene: TRBV5-4; D gene: TRBD2; CDR3 DNA: TGTGCCAGCAGCTTGGGTGGGACTAGCGCTTCCTACAATGAGCAGTTCTTC; CDR3 protein: CASSLGGTSASYNEQFF
clone size: .; J gene: TRBJ2-2; CDR3 length: 15; V gene: TRBV18; D gene: TRBD1; CDR3 DNA: TGTGCCAGCTCACTGAGGACAGGGCTCACCGGGGAGCTGTTTTTT; CDR3 protein: CASSLRTGLTGELFF
clone size: .; J gene: TRBJ1-3; CDR3 length: 16; V gene: TRBV5-1; D gene: .; CDR3 DNA: TGCGCCAGCAGCCGACTAGAGGGGCAGGCAGGAAACACCATATATTTT; CDR3 protein: CASSRLEGQAGNTIYF
clone size: .; J gene: TRBJ1-4; CDR3 length: 17; V gene: TRBV5-4; D gene: .; CDR3 DNA: TGTGCCAGCAGCTTGGCCGGTGGGCGACGGACTAATGAAAAACTGTTTTTT; CDR3 protein: CASSLAGGRRTNEKLFF
clone size: .; J gene: TRBJ2-2; CDR3 length: 17; V gene: TRBV2; D gene: .; CDR3 DNA: TGTGCCAGCAGTCATAATACAGGATCCCCGAACACCGGGGAGCTGTTTTTT; CDR3 protein: CASSHNTGSPNTGELFF
clone size: once; J gene: TRBJ1-5; CDR3 length: 14; V gene: TRBV19; D gene: .; CDR3 DNA: TGTGCCACCGGAACAGGTACCCTCAGTCAGCCCCAGCATTTT; CDR3 protein: CATGTGTLSQPQHF
clone size: few; J gene: TRBJ2-1; CDR3 length: 14; V gene: TRBV9; D gene: .; CDR3 DNA: TGTGCCAGCAGCGTTCAAGGCGGGGTGAATGAGCAGTTCTTC; CDR3 protein: CASSVQGGVNEQFF
clone size: .; J gene: TRBJ2-1; CDR3 length: 15; V gene: TRBV18; D gene: TRBD1; CDR3 DNA: TGTGCCAGCTCACCCCGAGGGACAGGGCTCAATGAGCAGTTCTTC; CDR3 protein: CASSPRGTGLNEQFF
clone size: .; J gene: TRBJ1-4; CDR3 length: 15; V gene: TRBV9; D gene: .; CDR3 DNA: TGTGCCAGCAGTGATCTCCGAGGAGGTAATGAAAAACTGTTTTTT; CDR3 protein: CASSDLRGGNEKLFF
clone size: .; J gene: TRBJ2-1; CDR3 length: 17; V gene: TRBV11-3; D gene: TRBD2; CDR3 DNA: TGTGCCAGCAGCTTCGGTAAATCTAGCGGGGTCGGAGATGAGCAGTTCTTC; CDR3 protein: CASSFGKSSGVGDEQFF
clone size: .; J gene: TRBJ2-2; CDR3 length: 15; V gene: TRBV25-1; D gene: .; CDR3 DNA: TGTGCCAGCAGTGAATACAGGGGGAACACCGGGGAGCTGTTTTTT; CDR3 protein: CASSEYRGNTGELFF
clone size: .; J gene: TRBJ2-3; CDR3 length: 13; V gene: TRBV5-1; D gene: .; CDR3 DNA: TGCGCCAGCAGCATTAGTCCCCCAGATACGCAGTATTTT; CDR3 protein: CASSISPPDTQYF
clone size: .; J gene: TRBJ1-6; CDR3 length: 16; V gene: TRBV5-1; D gene: TRBD1; CDR3 DNA: TGCGCCAGCAGCTGGGGGGACAGGGGATATAATTCACCCCTCCACTTT; CDR3 protein: CASSWGDRGYNSPLHF
clone size: few; J gene: TRBJ1-1; CDR3 length: 13; V gene: TRBV28; D gene: .; CDR3 DNA: TGTGCCAGCCTTACAGGGAGCGGGTGGAACATTTTCTTT; CDR3 protein: CASLTGSGWNIFF
clone size: .; J gene: TRBJ1-6; CDR3 length: 12; V gene: TRBV2; D gene: .; CDR3 DNA: TGTGCCAGCAGGGTACAGGTATTTCCCCTCCACTTT; CDR3 protein: CASRVQVFPLHF
clone size: .; J gene: TRBJ1-1; CDR3 length: 13; V gene: TRBV10-3; D gene: .; CDR3 DNA: TGTGCCACTTCCGTCGGAGAGAACACTGAAGCTTTCTTT; CDR3 protein: CATSVGENTEAFF
clone size: .; J gene: TRBJ1-5; CDR3 length: 16; V gene: TRBV13; D gene: .; CDR3 DNA: TGTGCCAGCAGCTCCCGTACCCAGGGTTACAATCAGCCCCAGCATTTT; CDR3 protein: CASSSRTQGYNQPQHF
clone size: .; J gene: TRBJ1-2; CDR3 length: 14; V gene: TRBV4-1; D gene: .; CDR3 DNA: TGCGCCAGCAGCCAAGATGGACGGAGCTATGGCTACACCTTC; CDR3 protein: CASSQDGRSYGYTF
clone size: .; J gene: TRBJ2-7; CDR3 length: 19; V gene: TRBV28; D gene: TRBD2; CDR3 DNA: TGTGCCAGCAGTACCCGGACTAGCGGGAGACGAGCCCAGTTGTACGAGCAGTACTTC; CDR3 protein: CASSTRTSGRRAQLYEQYF
clone size: once; J gene: TRBJ2-1; CDR3 length: 12; V gene: TRBV2; D gene: TRBD2; CDR3 DNA: TGTGCCACGCGGGACTACTACAATGAGCAGTTCTTC; CDR3 protein: CATRDYYNEQFF
clone size: .; J gene: TRBJ1-3; CDR3 length: 17; V gene: TRBV4-3; D gene: .; CDR3 DNA: TGCGCCAGCAGCCAAGATTATAAGAAAGTCTCTGGAAACACCATATATTTT; CDR3 protein: CASSQDYKKVSGNTIYF
clone size: .; J gene: TRBJ1-2; CDR3 length: 11; V gene: TRBV20-1; D gene: TRBD1; CDR3 DNA: TGCAGTGCTAGAGGGGACAGCAACTACACCTTC; CDR3 protein: CSARGDSNYTF
clone size: once; J gene: TRBJ1-2; CDR3 length: 15; V gene: TRBV10-3; D gene: .; CDR3 DNA: TGTGCCATCAGTGATCAGGGGCGAGGAAACTATGGCTACACCTTC; CDR3 protein: CAISDQGRGNYGYTF
clone size: .; J gene: TRBJ1-4; CDR3 length: 15; V gene: TRBV4-1; D gene: TRBD1; CDR3 DNA: TGCGCCAGCAGCCAATCGGGACAGGGTAAAGAAAAACTGTTTTTT; CDR3 protein: CASSQSGQGKEKLFF
clone size: .; J gene: TRBJ2-7; CDR3 length: 15; V gene: TRBV29-1; D gene: TRBD1; CDR3 DNA: TGCAGCGTTCGGACAGGGGGCACGCACTCCTACGAGCAGTACTTC; CDR3 protein: CSVRTGGTHSYEQYF
clone size: .; J gene: TRBJ2-2; CDR3 length: 18; V gene: TRBV13; D gene: .; CDR3 DNA: TGTGCCAGCAGCTTAGGCCTGAGGGACCCAACCCGCACCGGGGAGCTGTTTTTT; CDR3 protein: CASSLGLRDPTRTGELFF
clone size: few; J gene: TRBJ2-5; CDR3 length: 16; V gene: TRBV5-1; D gene: TRBD2; CDR3 DNA: TGCGCCAGCAGCTTGGCCCCTAGCGGGGGAGAAGAGACCCAGTACTTC; CDR3 protein: CASSLAPSGGEETQYF
clone size: .; J gene: TRBJ2-7; CDR3 length: 15; V gene: TRBV13; D gene: TRBD1; CDR3 DNA: TGTGCCAGCAGCCCCTGGGGCAGGGGGCTTCGGGAGCAGTACTTC; CDR3 protein: CASSPWGRGLREQYF
clone size: .; J gene: TRBJ1-1; CDR3 length: 12; V gene: TRBV18; D gene: TRBD1; CDR3 DNA: TGTGCCAGCTCACCTAGGGACAGTGAAGCTTTCTTT; CDR3 protein: CASSPRDSEAFF
clone size: .; J gene: TRBJ2-1; CDR3 length: 16; V gene: TRBV10-1; D gene: .; CDR3 DNA: TGCGCCAGCAGTGAGTCGTTGTCTAGCGCCGACAATGAGCAGTTCTTC; CDR3 protein: CASSESLSSADNEQFF
clone size: .; J gene: TRBJ2-7; CDR3 length: 14; V gene: TRBV5-6; D gene: .; CDR3 DNA: TGTGCCAGCAGCTTAAGCGGGACAGTCTACGAGCAGTACTTC; CDR3 protein: CASSLSGTVYEQYF
clone size: .; J gene: TRBJ2-7; CDR3 length: 15; V gene: TRBV4-2; D gene: TRBD1; CDR3 DNA: TGTGCCAGCAGCCAAGATCCCGGGACAGACTACGAGCAGTACTTC; CDR3 protein: CASSQDPGTDYEQYF
clone size: once; J gene: TRBJ2-6; CDR3 length: 14; V gene: TRBV19; D gene: .; CDR3 DNA: TGTGCCAGTATAGATGGATCTGGGGCCAACGTCCTGACTTTC; CDR3 protein: CASIDGSGANVLTF
clone size: .; J gene: TRBJ2-5; CDR3 length: 13; V gene: TRBV11-2; D gene: .; CDR3 DNA: TGTGCCAGCAGCTTAATGGGGCAAGAGACCCAGTACTTC; CDR3 protein: CASSLMGQETQYF
clone size: .; J gene: TRBJ1-1; CDR3 length: 15; V gene: TRBV6-5; D gene: .; CDR3 DNA: TGTGCCAGCAGTAACTTATGGGGGGCTAGCACTGAAGCTTTCTTT; CDR3 protein: CASSNLWGASTEAFF
clone size: .; J gene: TRBJ2-7; CDR3 length: 12; V gene: TRBV5-1; D gene: .; CDR3 DNA: TGCGCCAGCAGGGGGCCATCCTACGAGCAGTACTTC; CDR3 protein: CASRGPSYEQYF
clone size: .; J gene: TRBJ2-6; CDR3 length: 17; V gene: TRBV4-1; D gene: .; CDR3 DNA: TGCGCCAGCAGCCAAGTTCGGGGGCGGACTGGGGCCAACGTCCTGACTTTC; CDR3 protein: CASSQVRGRTGANVLTF